The T cell receptor (beta chain) described here comes from a study of blood T cell repertoires in COVID-19. Assay used: immunoSEQ multiplex PCR; TCRdb lists only in-frame clones, some missing. The sample includes more than 85,000 clones, roughly 79% seen only once; the top ten take 30% to 45%. The germline V gene has CDR1 KGHDR and CDR2 SFDVKD. This CDR3 comprises 14 residues. The junction had 6 bases not matched to a gene; V was cut back by 9 bases and J by 4 bases. This chain uses TRBV24-1 with TRBJ1-5; 9 positions agree with TRBD1. Sequencing was carried out using peripheral blood. This receptor was identified in a man older than 75 with acute or convalescent COVID-19. This CDR3 is CATSGTGTNQPQHF. The CDR3 DNA reads TGTGCCACCTCCGGGACAGGGACGAATCAGCCCCAGCATTTT.